The next 2 T cell receptor beta chains were all read from a single sample in a study of cytomegalovirus exposure and HLA in healthy donors. 13 Jbeta primers and 60 Vbeta primers were used for the PCR. The assay was immunoSEQ multiplex PCR, and TCRdb's table has in-frame clones only and misses some. The data contain about 220,000 clones, about 77% of them seen just once; the ten biggest clones take up roughly 1.9%. The specimen sequenced was PBMCs. The receptor source for this set is a woman aged 30 to 39 in good health and CMV-seronegative.

The chain recombines TRBV19 with TRBJ2-1; D is ambiguous. Germline V gene data show CDR1 as LNHDA and CDR2 as SQIVND (reference sequence). The CDR3 is 16 residues long. V was pared by 6 bases and J by 5 bases, with 20 bases between. The CDR3 coding sequence is TGTGCCAGTAGCACCCCTTTGAGCCCCCTGAACAATGAGCAGTTCTTC. Its translation: CASSTPLSPLNNEQFF. Supplemented by reference TRBV19 and TRBJ2-1, the full variable domain reads DGGITQSPKYLFRKEGQNVTLSCEQNLNHDAMYWYRQDPGQGLRLIYYSQIVNDFQKGDIAEGYSVSREKKESFPLTVTSAQKNPTAFYLCASSTPLSPLNNEQFFGPGTRLTVL.

This chain uses TRBV10-1 with TRBJ2-5; D is possibly TRBD2 (6 bases). Trimming stripped 2 bases from V and 7 bases from J, with 20 bases between. Germline V CDR1 and CDR2: WNHNN, SYGVQD (reference sequence). The CDR3 contains 16 residues. The CDR3 is CASSEPGTAWEWTQYF. The CDR3, as DNA: TGCGCCAGCAGTGAGCCTGGGACTGCTTGGGAATGGACCCAGTACTTC.